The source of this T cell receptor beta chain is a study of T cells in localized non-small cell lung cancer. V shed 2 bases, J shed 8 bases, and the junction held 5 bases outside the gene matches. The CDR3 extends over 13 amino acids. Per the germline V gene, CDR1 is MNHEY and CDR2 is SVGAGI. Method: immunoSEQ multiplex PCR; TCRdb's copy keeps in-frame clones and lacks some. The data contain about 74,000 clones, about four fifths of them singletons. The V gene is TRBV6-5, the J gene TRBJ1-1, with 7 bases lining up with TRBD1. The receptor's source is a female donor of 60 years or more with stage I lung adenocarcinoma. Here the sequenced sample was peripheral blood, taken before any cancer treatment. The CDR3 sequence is CASSYADRLEAFF. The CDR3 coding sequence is TGTGCCAGCAGTTACGCGGACAGGTTAGAAGCTTTCTTT.